The 11 T cell receptor beta chains reported below all come from one sample, sequenced in a study of metastatic and nonmetastatic thyroid tumors (dated by TCRdb to 2019 to 2021). The method was PCR. Sequencing was carried out with an Illumina HiSeq 4000. TCRdb reran the public reads through fastp at Q25 and MiXCR, keeping productive beta chains. The sample data list approximately 65,000 clones, and approximately 4.1% of these were observed just once. The biggest ten clones account for approximately 20% of the sample. No patient had received any treatment before thyroid surgery. The source material was blood. The origin of the receptors is a female donor with papillary thyroid cancer or a benign thyroid nodule (not recorded which). Some clones in this sample may be carry-over from other donors' samples.

This clone was recorded many times. V and J are TRBV28 and TRBJ2-5, with unresolved D. The V end lost 6 bases, the J end lost 5 bases, and 10 bases lay between the germline ends. CDR1 and CDR2 from the germline V gene are MDHEN and SYDVKM. This CDR3 has 12 amino acids. The chain's CDR3 is CASSRRVETQYF. The CDR3 DNA follows: TGTGCCAGCAGCCGGCGCGTGGAGACCCAGTACTTC.

This clone was seen many times. The genes are TRBV20-1 and TRBJ2-1, with D unclear. The CDR3 spans 11 residues. Trimming shortened V by 6 bases and J by 6 bases, and 9 bases separated the two germline ends. Germline V lookup: CDR1 DFQATT, CDR2 SNEGSKA (reference sequence). In DNA, the CDR3 is TGCAGTGCAGGGTCCCCCAATGAGCAGTTCTTC. The encoded protein is CSAGSPNEQFF.

The chain links TRBV19 to TRBJ2-1; 8 nucleotides agree with TRBD2. In germline, CDR1 is LNHDA, CDR2 SQIVND (reference sequence). V trimming: 1 base; J trimming: 7 bases; junction bases outside the gene matches: 6. The CDR3 covers 15 residues. The CDR3: CASSIVTGTSNEQFF. CDR3 nucleotide sequence: TGTGCCAGTAGTATAGTTACCGGGACTAGTAATGAGCAGTTCTTC.

This clone was counted ten times or more. This chain uses TRBV6-1 with TRBJ1-1, with unresolved D. V was cut by 6 bases and J by 2 bases, with 13 bases left in between. The CDR3 extends over 14 amino acids. The germline gives CDR1 MNHNS, CDR2 SASEGT. CDR3 DNA: TGTGCCAGCAGGCTCGAGGACGGTAACACTGAAGCTTTCTTT. This sequence encodes CASRLEDGNTEAFF.

This clone occurred many times. This chain connects TRBV19 to TRBJ1-4; D is unclear. The V and J ends lost 5 bases and 2 bases respectively, with 15 bases between them. Germline assignment: CDR1 LNHDA and CDR2 SQIVND (reference sequence). The CDR3 is 16 amino acids. The CDR3 here is CASSPRTGRTNEKLFF. CDR3 in DNA: TGTGCCAGTAGTCCTCGGACGGGGAGGACTAATGAAAAACTGTTTTTT.

This clone was recorded a few times. It may be a read error: a sequence one base away is much more abundant. The chain has TRBV5-4 and TRBJ1-6; D gene ambiguous. The V gene's germline CDR1 is SGHNT and CDR2 YYREEE (reference sequence). The CDR3 covers 14 residues. Trimming removed 1 base from V and 8 bases from J, with 10 bases in between. The CDR3 reads CASSLRGTDSPLHF. The CDR3 DNA reads as TGTGCCAGCAGCTTGCGAGGCACAGATTCACCCCTCCACTTT.

This clone was seen more than once but under ten times. The gene calls are TRBV5-5 and TRBJ2-3, with D possibly matching TRBD2 (6 bases). V was trimmed by 0 bases and J by 8 bases, leaving 13 bases between them. Per germline, CDR1 SGHKS and CDR2 YYEKEE (reference sequence). The CDR3 is 14 amino acids. CDR3 bases: TGTGCCAGCAGCTTGGCCAACGTGCGGGGTACGCAGTATTTT. Translated: CASSLANVRGTQYF.

This clone was recorded at least ten times. CDR3 in amino acids: CASSIAAGGNEKLFF. For the CDR3, the DNA is TGTGCCAGTAGTATAGCTGCAGGGGGTAATGAAAAACTGTTTTTT. The chain couples TRBV19 to TRBJ1-4; 7 nucleotides line up with TRBD1. Germline values: CDR1 LNHDA, CDR2 SQIVND (reference sequence). Trimming removed 1 base from V and 4 bases from J; junction bases left unmatched: 3. The CDR3 sequence is 15 residues long.

This clone was seen at least ten times. This chain uses TRBV5-8 with TRBJ1-1, with a possible D match to TRBD1 (5 bases). Germline lookup yields CDR1 SGHTS and CDR2 YDEGEE. This CDR3 has 14 amino acids. V lost 0 bases, J lost 1 base, and 7 bases lay in between. CDR3 residues: CASSLAGTNTEAFF. CDR3 sequence (DNA): TGTGCCAGCAGCTTGGCAGGGACGAACACTGAAGCTTTCTTT. Together with reference TRBV5-8 and TRBJ1-1, the CDR3 gives the full variable domain: EAGVTQSPTHLIKTRGQQATLRCSPISGHTSVYWYQQALGLGLQFLLWYDEGEERNRGNFPPRFSGRQFPNYSSELNVNALELEDSALYLCASSLAGTNTEAFFGQGTRLTVV.

This clone was observed at least ten times. The J gene is TRBJ1-1, the V gene TRBV11-1; D gene uncertain. The CDR3 runs to 12 residues. With 5 bases removed from V and 7 bases from J, the gap between germline ends came to 11 bases. CDR1 is SGHAT, CDR2 FQDESV, per germline (reference sequence). CDR3 sequence (DNA): TGTGCCAGCAGCCCGGTGGGCCTTGAAGCTTTCTTT. This gives the protein CASSPVGLEAFF.

This clone was observed many times. The chain couples TRBV30 to TRBJ1-2, with a tentative D call TRBD1 (5 bases). Germline-derived CDR1 and CDR2 are GTSNPN and SVGIG (reference sequence). This CDR3 comprises 12 residues. V lost 7 bases and J lost 4, with 13 bases in between. The CDR3 protein is CAYRGGLYGYTF. For the CDR3, the DNA is TGTGCCTACCGGGGGGGACTCTATGGCTACACCTTC.